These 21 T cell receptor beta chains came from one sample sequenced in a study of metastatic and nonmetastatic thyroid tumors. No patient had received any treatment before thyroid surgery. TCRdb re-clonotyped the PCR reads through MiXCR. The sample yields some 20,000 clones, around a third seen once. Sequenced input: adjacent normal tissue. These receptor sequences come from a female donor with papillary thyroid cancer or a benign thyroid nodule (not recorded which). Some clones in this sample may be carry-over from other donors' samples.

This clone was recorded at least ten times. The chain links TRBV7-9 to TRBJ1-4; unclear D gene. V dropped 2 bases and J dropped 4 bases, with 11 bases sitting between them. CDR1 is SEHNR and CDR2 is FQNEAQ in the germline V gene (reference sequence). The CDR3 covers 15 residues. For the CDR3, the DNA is TGTGCCAGCAGCTTAAGTCGACGGGGTAATGAAAAACTGTTTTTT. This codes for CASSLSRRGNEKLFF.

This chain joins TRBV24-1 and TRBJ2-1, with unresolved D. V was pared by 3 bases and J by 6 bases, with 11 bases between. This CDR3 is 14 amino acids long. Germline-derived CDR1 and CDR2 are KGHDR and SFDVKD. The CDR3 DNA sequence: TGTGCCACCAGTGATCCGCGGCTAGGCAATGAGCAGTTCTTC. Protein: CATSDPRLGNEQFF.

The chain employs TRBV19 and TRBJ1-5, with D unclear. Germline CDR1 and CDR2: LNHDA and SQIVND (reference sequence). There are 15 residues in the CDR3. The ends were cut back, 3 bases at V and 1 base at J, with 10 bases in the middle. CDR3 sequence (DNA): TGTGCCAGTAGTATTATTGGTATGAGCAATCAGCCCCAGCATTTT. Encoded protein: CASSIIGMSNQPQHF.

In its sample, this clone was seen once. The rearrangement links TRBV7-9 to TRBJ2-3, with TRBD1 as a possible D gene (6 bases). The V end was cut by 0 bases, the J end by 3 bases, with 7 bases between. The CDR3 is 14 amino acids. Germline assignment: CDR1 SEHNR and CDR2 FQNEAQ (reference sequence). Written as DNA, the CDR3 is TGTGCCAGCAGCTTAGCTCAGGGGACAGATACGCAGTATTTT. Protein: CASSLAQGTDTQYF.

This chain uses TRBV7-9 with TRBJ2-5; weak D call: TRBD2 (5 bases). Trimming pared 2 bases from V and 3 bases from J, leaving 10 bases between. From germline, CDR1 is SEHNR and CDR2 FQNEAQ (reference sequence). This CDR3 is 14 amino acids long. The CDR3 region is CASSLSGSKETQYF. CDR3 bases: TGTGCCAGCAGCTTATCGGGATCGAAAGAGACCCAGTACTTC.

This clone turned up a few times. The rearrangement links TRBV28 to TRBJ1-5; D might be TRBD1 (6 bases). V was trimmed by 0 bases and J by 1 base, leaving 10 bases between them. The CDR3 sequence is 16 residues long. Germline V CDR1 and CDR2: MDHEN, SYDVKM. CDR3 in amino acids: CASSLWTGGSNQPQHF. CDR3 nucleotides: TGTGCCAGCAGTTTATGGACCGGGGGCAGCAATCAGCCCCAGCATTTT.

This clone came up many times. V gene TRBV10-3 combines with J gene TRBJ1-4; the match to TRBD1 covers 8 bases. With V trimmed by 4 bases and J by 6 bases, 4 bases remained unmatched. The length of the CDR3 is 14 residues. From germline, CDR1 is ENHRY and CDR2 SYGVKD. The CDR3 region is CAISAGTGDEKLFF. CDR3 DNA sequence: TGTGCCATCAGTGCCGGGACAGGTGATGAAAAACTGTTTTTT.

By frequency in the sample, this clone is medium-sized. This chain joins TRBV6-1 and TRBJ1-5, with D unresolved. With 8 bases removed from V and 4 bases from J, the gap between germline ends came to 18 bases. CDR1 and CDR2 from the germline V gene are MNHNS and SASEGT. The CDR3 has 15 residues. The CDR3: CASRSPYDGNQPQHF. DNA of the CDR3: TGTGCCAGCCGCTCCCCCTATGACGGTAATCAGCCCCAGCATTTT.

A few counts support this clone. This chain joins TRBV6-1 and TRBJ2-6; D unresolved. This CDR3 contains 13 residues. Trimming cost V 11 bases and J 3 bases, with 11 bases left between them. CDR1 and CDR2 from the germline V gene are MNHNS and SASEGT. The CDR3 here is CASRVFGANVLTF. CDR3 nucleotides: TGTGCCTCAAGGGTGTTTGGGGCCAACGTCCTGACTTTC.

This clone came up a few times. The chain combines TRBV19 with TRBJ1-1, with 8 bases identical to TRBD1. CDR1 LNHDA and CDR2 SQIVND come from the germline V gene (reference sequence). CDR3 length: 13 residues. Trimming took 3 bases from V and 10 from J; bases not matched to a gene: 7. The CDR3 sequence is CASSMDRAGVAFF. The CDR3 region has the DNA TGTGCCAGTAGTATGGACAGGGCAGGAGTAGCTTTCTTT. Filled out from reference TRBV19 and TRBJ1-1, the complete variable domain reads DGGITQSPKYLFRKEGQNVTLSCEQNLNHDAMYWYRQDPGQGLRLIYYSQIVNDFQKGDIAEGYSVSREKKESFPLTVTSAQKNPTAFYLCASSMDRAGVAFFGQGTRLTVV.

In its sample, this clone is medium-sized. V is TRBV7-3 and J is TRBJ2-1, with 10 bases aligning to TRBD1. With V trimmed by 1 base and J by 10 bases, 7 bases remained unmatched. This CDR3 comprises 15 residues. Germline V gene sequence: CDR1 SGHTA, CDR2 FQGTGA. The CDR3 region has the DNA TGTGCCAGCAGCTTAAGCGGGACAGGGGTAGGGGAGCAGTTCTTC. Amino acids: CASSLSGTGVGEQFF.

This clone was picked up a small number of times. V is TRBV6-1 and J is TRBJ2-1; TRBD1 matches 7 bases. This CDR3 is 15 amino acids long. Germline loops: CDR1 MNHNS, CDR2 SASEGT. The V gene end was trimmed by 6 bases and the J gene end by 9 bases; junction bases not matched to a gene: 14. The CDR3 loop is CASRRAGQAVGEQFF. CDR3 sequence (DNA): TGTGCCAGCAGAAGAGCTGGACAGGCTGTAGGTGAGCAGTTCTTC.

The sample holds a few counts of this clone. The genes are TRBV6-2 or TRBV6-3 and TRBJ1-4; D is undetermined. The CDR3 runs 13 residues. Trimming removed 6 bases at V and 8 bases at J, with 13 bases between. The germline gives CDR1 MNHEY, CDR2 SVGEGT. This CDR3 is CASRTQDAEKLFF. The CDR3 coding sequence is TGTGCCAGCAGAACCCAGGACGCAGAAAAACTGTTTTTT.

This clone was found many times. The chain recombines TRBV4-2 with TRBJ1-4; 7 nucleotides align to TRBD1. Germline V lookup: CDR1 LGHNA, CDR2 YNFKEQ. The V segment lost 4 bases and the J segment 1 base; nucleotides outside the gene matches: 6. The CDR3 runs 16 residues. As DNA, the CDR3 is TGTGCCAGCAGCCTATACCGGGACAGAACTAATGAAAAACTGTTTTTT. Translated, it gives CASSLYRDRTNEKLFF.

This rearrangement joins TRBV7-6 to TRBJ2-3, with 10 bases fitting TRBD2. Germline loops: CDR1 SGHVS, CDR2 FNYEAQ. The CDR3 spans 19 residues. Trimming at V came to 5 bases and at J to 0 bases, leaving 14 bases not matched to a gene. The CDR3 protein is CASSPQVALAGLSTDTQYF. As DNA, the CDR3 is TGTGCCAGCAGCCCCCAAGTTGCACTAGCGGGGTTGAGCACAGATACGCAGTATTTT.

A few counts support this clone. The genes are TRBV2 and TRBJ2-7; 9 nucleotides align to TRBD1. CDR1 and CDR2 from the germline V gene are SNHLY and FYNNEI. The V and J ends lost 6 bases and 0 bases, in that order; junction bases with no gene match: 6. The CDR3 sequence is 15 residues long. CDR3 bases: TGTGCCAGCAGGGCCGGGACAGGGAACTCCTACGAGCAGTACTTC. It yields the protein CASRAGTGNSYEQYF.

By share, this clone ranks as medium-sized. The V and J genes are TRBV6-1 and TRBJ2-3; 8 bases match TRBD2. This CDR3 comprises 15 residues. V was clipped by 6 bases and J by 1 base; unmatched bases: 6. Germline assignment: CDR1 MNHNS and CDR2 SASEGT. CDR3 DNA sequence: TGTGCCAGCAGCCAGCGGGGGCTCGGCACAGATACGCAGTATTTT. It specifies CASSQRGLGTDTQYF.

CDR3 loop: CASPRSSYEQYF. The CDR3 coding sequence is TGTGCCAGCCCCCGGAGCTCCTACGAGCAGTACTTC. The rearrangement links TRBV6-1 to TRBJ2-7; D is undetermined. Germline CDR1 and CDR2: MNHNS and SASEGT. CDR3 length: 12 amino acids. The germline V and J ends were trimmed by 8 bases and 0 bases, with 8 bases remaining between them.

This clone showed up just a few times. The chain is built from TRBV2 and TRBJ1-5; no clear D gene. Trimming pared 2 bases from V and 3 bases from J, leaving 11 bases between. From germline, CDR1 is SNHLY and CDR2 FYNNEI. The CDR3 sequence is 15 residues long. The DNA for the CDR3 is TGTGCCAGCAGTGAATGGCAGAGAAACAATCAGCCCCAGCATTTT. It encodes CASSEWQRNNQPQHF.

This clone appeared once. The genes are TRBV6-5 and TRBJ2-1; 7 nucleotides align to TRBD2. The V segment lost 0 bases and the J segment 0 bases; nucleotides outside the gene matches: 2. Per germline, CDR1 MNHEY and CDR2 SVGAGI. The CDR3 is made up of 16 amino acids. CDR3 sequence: CASSYSGGGSYNEQFF. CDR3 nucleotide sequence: TGTGCCAGCAGTTACTCCGGCGGGGGCTCCTACAATGAGCAGTTCTTC.

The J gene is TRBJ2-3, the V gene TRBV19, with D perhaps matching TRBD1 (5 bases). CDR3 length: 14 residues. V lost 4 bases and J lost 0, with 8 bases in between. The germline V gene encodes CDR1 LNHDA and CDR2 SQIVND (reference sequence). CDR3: CASSTSGSTDTQYF. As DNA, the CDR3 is TGTGCCAGTAGTACATCAGGGAGCACAGATACGCAGTATTTT. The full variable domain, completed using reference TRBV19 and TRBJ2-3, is DGGITQSPKYLFRKEGQNVTLSCEQNLNHDAMYWYRQDPGQGLRLIYYSQIVNDFQKGDIAEGYSVSREKKESFPLTVTSAQKNPTAFYLCASSTSGSTDTQYFGPGTRLTVL.